The 25 T cell receptor beta chains below come from one sample, sequenced in a study of shared clonotypes between healthy human individuals. The table came from immunoSEQ multiplex PCR; TCRdb's copy has only in-frame clones and leaves some out. The table shows some 2.3 million clones, with approximately 93% occurring only once. The sample comprised naive CD4+ T cells from PBMCs. Subset: CD45RA+ positively selected. The receptors come from a man younger than 30 in good health. Some clones in this sample may be carry-over from other donors' samples.

The rearrangement joins TRBV2 to TRBJ2-1, with 13 bases fitting TRBD2. V lost 4 bases, J lost 9 bases, and 3 bases stayed unmatched. Germline CDR1 SNHLY, CDR2 FYNNEI. The CDR3 is 14 residues long. CDR3 in amino acids: CASSGLAGGGEQFF. In DNA, the CDR3 is TGTGCCAGCAGTGGACTAGCGGGAGGAGGTGAGCAGTTCTTC.

This clone appeared a single time. The chain couples TRBV18 to TRBJ2-1; 10 nucleotides match TRBD1. J was trimmed by 4 bases and V by 3 bases; bases with no gene match: 6. The V gene's germline CDR1 is KGHSH and CDR2 LQKENI. This CDR3 is 16 amino acids long. As DNA, the CDR3 is TGTGCCAGCTCACCCGACGACAGGGGGCAGTACAATGAGCAGTTCTTC. Translated, it gives CASSPDDRGQYNEQFF. Variable domain in full (rest from reference TRBV18 and TRBJ2-1): NAGVMQNPRHLVRRRGQEARLRCSPMKGHSHVYWYRQLPEEGLKFMVYLQKENIIDESGMPKERFSAEFPKEGPSILRIQQVVRGDSAAYFCASSPDDRGQYNEQFFGPGTRLTVL.

As for this clone: This sample also contains other DNA sequences that code for the same CDR3. V and J are TRBV9 and TRBJ2-1, with D maybe TRBD1 (5 bases). Germline lookup yields CDR1 SGDLS and CDR2 YYNGEE. The CDR3 contains 15 residues. Trimming took off 2 bases at V and 4 bases at J, with 13 bases between the two ends. The CDR3 loop reads CASSVGQGYYNEQFF. Here the CDR3 DNA reads TGTGCCAGCAGCGTGGGGCAGGGTTATTACAATGAGCAGTTCTTC.

This chain connects TRBV19 to TRBJ2-7; D is possibly TRBD1 (6 bases). This CDR3 has 16 amino acids. V gave up 3 bases and J gave up 6 bases, with 21 bases separating them. Germline V gene lookup returns CDR1 LNHDA and CDR2 SQIVND (reference sequence). The CDR3 coding sequence is TGTGCCAGTAGTATCCAGGGGTCCCCGGTGGGGGCCGAGCAGTACTTC. Translation: CASSIQGSPVGAEQYF.

The rearrangement uses TRBV29-1 and TRBJ2-1; a weak D match, TRBD2 (6 bases). Germline V CDR1 and CDR2: SQVTM, ANQGSEA. The V gene lost 2 bases and the J gene lost 8 bases, with 13 bases spanning the gap. The CDR3 loop spans 13 amino acids. DNA for the CDR3: TGCAGCGTTGAACCGGGGGTACAAGATGAGCAGTTCTTC. Translating gives CSVEPGVQDEQFF.

The chain has TRBV19 and TRBJ1-1; D is unclear. V lost 2 bases and J lost 6, with 16 bases in between. Germline assignment: CDR1 LNHDA and CDR2 SQIVND (reference sequence). This CDR3 is 15 amino acids long. This chain's CDR3 is CASSIFAGRGAEAFF. CDR3 bases: TGTGCCAGTAGTATATTTGCGGGAAGAGGCGCTGAAGCTTTCTTT.

The chain joins TRBV11-2 to TRBJ2-6; tentatively, D is TRBD1 (5 bases). This CDR3 spans 16 amino acids. V lost 1 base, J lost 0 bases, and 7 bases lay in between. Germline CDR1 and CDR2: SGHAT and FQNNGV. CDR3 in amino acids: CASSLAQGSGANVLTF. The CDR3 DNA reads TGTGCCAGCAGCTTAGCTCAGGGCTCTGGGGCCAACGTCCTGACTTTC.

The rearrangement joins TRBV7-9 to TRBJ1-1; 7 bases map to TRBD1. The CDR3 sequence is 15 residues long. Germline trimming cut 5 bases from V and 2 bases from J; bases unmatched to any gene: 8. Per germline, CDR1 SEHNR and CDR2 FQNEAQ (reference sequence). Here the CDR3 reads CASSPRGQFNTEAFF. The CDR3 DNA reads TGTGCCAGCAGCCCAAGGGGACAGTTTAACACTGAAGCTTTCTTT. The full variable domain, completed using reference TRBV7-9 and TRBJ1-1, is DTGVSQNPRHKITKRGQNVTFRCDPISEHNRLYWYRQTLGQGPEFLTYFQNEAQLEKSRLLSDRFSAERPKGSFSTLEIQRTEQGDSAMYLCASSPRGQFNTEAFFGQGTRLTVV.

This rearrangement joins TRBV28 to TRBJ1-1; 9 bases are shared with TRBD1. Trimming removed 6 bases from V and 0 bases from J; junction bases left unmatched: 8. The CDR3 is made up of 16 amino acids. CDR1 is MDHEN, CDR2 SYDVKM, per germline. The CDR3 region has the DNA TGTGCCAGCAGCTCGAGACAGGGGGGGGTGAACACTGAAGCTTTCTTT. It translates to CASSSRQGGVNTEAFF.

The chain has TRBV9 and TRBJ2-7, with a possible D match to TRBD1 (5 bases). From germline, CDR1 is SGDLS and CDR2 YYNGEE. The CDR3 sequence is 18 residues long. The V end was cut by 0 bases, the J end by 2 bases, with 21 bases between. Written as DNA, the CDR3 is TGTGCCAGCAGCGTAGGTGGGGTAGGGGCTGCCCCACCCTACGAGCAGTACTTC. It yields the protein CASSVGGVGAAPPYEQYF.

The chain joins TRBV7-2 to TRBJ2-5; no firm D call. Germline V gives CDR1 SGHTA, CDR2 FQGNSA. The V end was cut by 1 base, the J end by 7 bases, with 10 bases between. The CDR3 spans 13 residues. The CDR3 DNA is TGTGCCAGCAGCTTAGGTCCGGATAGGACCCAGTACTTC. Translating gives CASSLGPDRTQYF.

The rearrangement uses TRBV6-5 and TRBJ1-5; 8 bases align to TRBD1. Germline CDR1 is MNHEY and CDR2 is SVGAGI. The CDR3 extends over 14 amino acids. With 6 bases clipped from V and 7 bases from J, the junction kept 8 bases outside the gene matches. The CDR3 region is CASSLTGTGQPQHF. The CDR3 nucleotides read TGTGCCAGCAGCTTAACCGGGACAGGCCAGCCCCAGCATTTT.

The chain is built from TRBV10-1 and TRBJ2-1; D is possibly TRBD1 or TRBD2 (6 bases each). Germline-derived CDR1 and CDR2 are WNHNN and SYGVQD (reference sequence). This CDR3 comprises 16 residues. The ends were cut back, 3 bases at V and 0 bases at J, with 12 bases in the middle. The CDR3 DNA reads as TGCGCCAGCAGTGATGCGGGACACATCTCCTACAATGAGCAGTTCTTC. Translation gives CASSDAGHISYNEQFF.

This clone is a singleton in its sample. The rearrangement uses TRBV19 and TRBJ1-5; 7 nucleotides align to TRBD1. The germline V gene encodes CDR1 LNHDA and CDR2 SQIVND (reference sequence). The V gene end was trimmed by 9 bases and the J gene end by 4 bases; junction bases not matched to a gene: 6. This CDR3 spans 13 amino acids. In DNA form, the CDR3 reads TGTGCCAGCAAGGGACAGCAAAATCAGCCCCAGCATTTT. Its protein is CASKGQQNQPQHF. Combining the CDR3 with reference TRBV19 and TRBJ1-5 gives the whole variable domain DGGITQSPKYLFRKEGQNVTLSCEQNLNHDAMYWYRQDPGQGLRLIYYSQIVNDFQKGDIAEGYSVSREKKESFPLTVTSAQKNPTAFYLCASKGQQNQPQHFGDGTRLSIL.

This chain uses TRBV10-1 with TRBJ1-1; no reliable D call. From germline, CDR1 is WNHNN and CDR2 SYGVQD (reference sequence). Trimming left V 3 bases short and J 1 base short, with 9 bases between. CDR3 length equals 14 residues. CDR3 DNA: TGCGCCAGCAGTGAAAGGGCCGGGAACACTGAAGCTTTCTTT. It codes for CASSERAGNTEAFF.

The chain uses TRBV5-1 and TRBJ2-2, with D perhaps matching TRBD2 (5 bases). The germline CDR1 and CDR2 sequences are SGHRS and YFSETQ. The CDR3 spans 14 residues. Trimming cost V 5 bases and J 4 bases, with 12 bases left between them. The CDR3 nucleotides are TGCGCCAGCAGGTCGGGGAGCGGCACCGGGGAGCTGTTTTTT. Amino acid sequence: CASRSGSGTGELFF.

V usage is TRBV7-2 and J usage is TRBJ2-7, with 7 bases lining up with TRBD2. The V gene's germline CDR1 is SGHTA and CDR2 FQGNSA. The V gene end was trimmed by 5 bases and the J gene end by 4 bases; junction bases not matched to a gene: 5. This CDR3 is built from 13 residues. This CDR3 reads CASSPEAGYEQYF. The CDR3 region has the DNA TGTGCCAGCAGCCCCGAAGCGGGGTACGAGCAGTACTTC.

This rearrangement joins TRBV12-5 to TRBJ2-3; D gene uncertain. Trimming took 9 bases from V and 0 from J, leaving 7 bases between them. The CDR3 sequence is 12 residues long. Germline CDR1 is LGHNT and CDR2 is FRNRAP. CDR3 loop: CASRSSTDTQYF. CDR3 DNA sequence: TGTGCTAGCCGGTCTAGCACAGATACGCAGTATTTT.

The chain recombines TRBV7-8 with TRBJ2-3; maybe TRBD2 (5 bases). This CDR3 has 11 amino acids. V was clipped by 4 bases and J by 8 bases, with 7 bases between them. Germline V CDR1 and CDR2: SGHVS, FQNEAQ. DNA for the CDR3: TGTGCCAGCAGCTCCGGGGTTACGCAGTATTTT. This translates into CASSSGVTQYF.

The rearrangement joins TRBV15 to TRBJ1-1; TRBD1 might be the D (5 bases). Germline loops: CDR1 LNHNV, CDR2 YYDKDF (reference sequence). V lost 5 bases and J lost 0, with 22 bases in between. The CDR3 contains 18 residues. This CDR3 reads CATSWVGGFEVLNTEAFF. CDR3 sequence (DNA): TGTGCCACCAGCTGGGTGGGGGGTTTTGAAGTCTTGAACACTGAAGCTTTCTTT.

J is TRBJ2-7 and V is TRBV19, with 7 bases fitting TRBD1. The germline V gene has CDR1 LNHDA and CDR2 SQIVND (reference sequence). The CDR3 totals 15 residues. Trimming at V came to 5 bases and at J to 0 bases, leaving 7 bases not matched to a gene. The CDR3 region is CASSLTDRTSYEQYF. CDR3 in DNA: TGTGCCAGTAGTTTGACGGACAGGACCTCCTACGAGCAGTACTTC.

CDR3 DNA: TGTGCCAGCAGACAAAACCGGGACAGGGTTAACTATGGCTACACCTTC. This sequence encodes CASRQNRDRVNYGYTF. The chain links TRBV28 to TRBJ1-2, with 9 bases identical to TRBD1. There are 16 residues in the CDR3. The V gene end was trimmed by 6 bases and the J gene end by 1 base; junction bases not matched to a gene: 9. In germline, CDR1 is MDHEN, CDR2 SYDVKM.

As regards this clone: The same CDR3 arises from other DNA sequences in this sample as well. The chain links TRBV7-3 to TRBJ2-3; perhaps TRBD2 as D (5 bases). This CDR3 is 15 amino acids long. Germline-derived CDR1 and CDR2 are SGHTA and FQGTGA. Trimming cost V 2 bases and J 1 base, with 10 bases left between them. CDR3 DNA sequence: TGTGCCAGCAGCTTAGCCAGCGGCGGCACAGATACGCAGTATTTT. Protein product: CASSLASGGTDTQYF.

Comments on this clone: The sample contains more than one DNA sequence encoding this CDR3. The chain couples TRBV2 to TRBJ1-2; D gene ambiguous. CDR1 SNHLY and CDR2 FYNNEI come from the germline V gene. Between the trimmed V and J ends, which lost 4 bases and 4 bases, there was a span of 13 bases. The CDR3 consists of 14 residues. CDR3 residues: CASSGQGSGYGYTF. For the CDR3, the DNA is TGTGCCAGCAGTGGTCAAGGGTCGGGCTATGGCTACACCTTC.

The rearrangement links TRBV28 to TRBJ2-7; unclear D gene. Germline V lookup: CDR1 MDHEN, CDR2 SYDVKM. The CDR3 loop spans 16 amino acids. With 5 bases removed from V and 2 bases from J, the gap between germline ends came to 19 bases. CDR3 DNA: TGTGCCAGCAGTGGCCGACTTGGCGGAAACCCCTACGAGCAGTACTTC. Protein product: CASSGRLGGNPYEQYF.